In this sample, the clone carrying this T cell receptor beta chain turned up many times. Its antigen is unknown. This entry comes from a study of T cells after yellow fever vaccination. Whole-study context: Those fractions that held only low numbers of cells were prepared using the SMART-Seq v4 Ultra Low Input RNA kit. Notes on the study in general: Researchers noted that a small share of clonotypes showed up in both CD4 and CD8 compartments. At around 95% for CD4 and roughly 87% for CD8, most primary-vaccination clones showed up again after the booster.

Germline CDR1 SEHNR, CDR2 FQNEAQ (reference sequence). The V end lost 4 bases, the J end lost 2 bases, and 11 bases lay between the germline ends. This CDR3 comprises 14 residues. TCRdb itself ran the 5' RACE reads through MiXCR, one entry per CDR3 protein. Of tens of thousands of distinct CDR3 sequences in the sample, 7.4% were seen once. This clonotype was sampled from a man aged 18 to 30 who received the YFV17D yellow fever vaccine. This sequence joins TRBV7-9 and TRBJ2-5, with D possibly matching TRBD2 (5 bases). The sample was CD8+ T cells sorted from PBMCs, taken roughly 15 days after the first yellow fever vaccination. CDR3 nucleotides: TGTGCCAGCAGCTCCATAGGGAGACAAGAGACCCAGTACTTC. Protein sequence: CASSSIGRQETQYF.